The entry below gives a single TCR beta chain sequence along with its context. The record originates from a study of blood T cell repertoires in COVID-19. Study-level background: The United States, Italy and Spain were the sources of the acute and convalescent COVID-19 samples. In each case, the material was cDNA or gDNA derived from T cells, B-cell-depleted T cells, or PBMCs.

In the authors' workflow: Reference gene primer amplification gave estimated nucleated cell counts. Clones were read by immunoSEQ multiplex PCR, and TCRdb kept only the in-frame ones, dropping some. The V and J calls and clone size were taken over from that table, and D and trimming were inferred from the DNA. The sample records about 59,000 clones, 81% being singletons. This CDR3 is 17 amino acids long. The chain has TRBV21-1 and TRBJ2-4; the tabulated D call, TRBD1, remains unverified against the DNA. TRBV21-1 is given as a pseudogene. Input material: peripheral blood. This clonotype was sampled from a woman older than 75 with active or convalescent COVID-19. The CDR3 sequence is CASSRNRHRANENIQYF. Written as DNA, the CDR3 is TGTGCCAGCAGCAGGAATCGACACAGGGCCAACGAAAACATTCAGTACTTC.